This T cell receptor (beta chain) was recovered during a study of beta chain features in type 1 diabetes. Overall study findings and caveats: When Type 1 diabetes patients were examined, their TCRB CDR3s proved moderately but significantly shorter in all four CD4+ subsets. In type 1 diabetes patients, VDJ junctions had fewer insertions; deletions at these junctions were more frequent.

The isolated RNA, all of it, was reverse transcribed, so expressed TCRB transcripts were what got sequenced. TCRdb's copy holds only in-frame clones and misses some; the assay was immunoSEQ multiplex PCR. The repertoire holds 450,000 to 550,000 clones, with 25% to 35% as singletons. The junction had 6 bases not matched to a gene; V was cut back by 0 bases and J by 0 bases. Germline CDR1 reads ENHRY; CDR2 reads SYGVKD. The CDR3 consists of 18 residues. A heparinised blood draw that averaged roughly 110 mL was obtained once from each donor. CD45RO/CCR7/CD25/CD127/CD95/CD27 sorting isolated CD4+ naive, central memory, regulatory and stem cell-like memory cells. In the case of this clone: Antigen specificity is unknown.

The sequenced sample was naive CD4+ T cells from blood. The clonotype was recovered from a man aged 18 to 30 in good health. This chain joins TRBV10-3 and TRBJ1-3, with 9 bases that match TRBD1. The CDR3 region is CAISESGQGIPSGNTIYF. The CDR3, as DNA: TGTGCCATCAGTGAGTCTGGACAGGGGATTCCCTCTGGAAACACCATATATTTT.